The present T cell receptor (beta chain) was sequenced within a study of T cells in Graves' hyperthyroidism and ophthalmopathy. The CDR3 runs to 15 residues. Germline V lookup: CDR1 SGHTA, CDR2 FQGNSA. V lost 1 base to trimming and J lost 2 bases; unmatched junction nucleotides: 5. Amplification yielded TCR beta CDR3 regions, with RNA transcripts as the source. HTBI primers were employed in a first-round RT-PCR of the TCR CDR3. TCRdb recomputed calls from the multiplex PCR reads with MiXCR, one row per CDR3 protein. The sample has around 600,000 distinct CDR3 sequences, around 13% seen once. Study outcomes and limitations: The majority of expanded thyroid clonotypes above 0.001 also appeared in blood.

Every diagnosis used clinical symptoms, serum thyroxine and TRAb, thyroid ultrasound and orbital computed tomography. This clonotype was recorded at least ten times. What it binds is unknown. V usage is TRBV7-2 and J usage is TRBJ2-7; 7 bases line up with TRBD1. Source material: blood. The TCR sequence derives from a woman aged 45 to 65 with Graves' ophthalmopathy. CDR3 bases: TGTGCCAGCAGCTTAGAATTTCAGGGGGCCTACGAGCAGTACTTC. Amino acids: CASSLEFQGAYEQYF. Variable domain in full (rest from reference TRBV7-2 and TRBJ2-7): GAGVSQSPSNKVTEKGKDVELRCDPISGHTALYWYRQSLGQGLEFLIYFQGNSAPDKSGLPSDRFSAERTGGSVSTLTIQRTQQEDSAVYLCASSLEFQGAYEQYFGPGTRLTVT.